A selection of T cell receptor beta chains follows, all from one sample in a study of graft-versus-host responses after intestinal transplantation. Generated by immunoSEQ multiplex PCR, the TCRdb table keeps only in-frame clones and is missing some. The repertoire holds approximately 7,100 clones, with around nine tenths as singletons. The material was PBMCs, obtained about 12 weeks after transplant. These TCRs come from a human patient who received an intestinal transplant, so some T cells may come from the graft donor. The CDR3 runs from the conserved cysteine through the conserved F or W. Each record gives: CDR3 length, D gene, clone size, V gene, J gene, CDR3 DNA, CDR3 protein. D genes are given only for firm matches. The size field is filled for only some rows; it gives once, few, many or a size class.

cdr3_length: 15
d_call: .
clone_size: .
v_call: TRBV6-6
j_call: TRBJ2-3
cdr3_nt: TGTGCCAGCAGTTACCACAGCAGGGTAGCAGATACGCAGTATTTT
cdr3_aa: CASSYHSRVADTQYF

cdr3_length: 14
d_call: TRBD2
clone_size: .
v_call: TRBV7-6
j_call: TRBJ2-3
cdr3_nt: TGTGCCAGCAGACTCGGGACTAGTTCGGATACGCAGTATTTT
cdr3_aa: CASRLGTSSDTQYF

cdr3_length: 16
d_call: .
clone_size: .
v_call: TRBV27
j_call: TRBJ2-4
cdr3_nt: TGTGCCAGCAGCACCGGGACTGGTCGGGCCAAAAACATTCAGTACTTC
cdr3_aa: CASSTGTGRAKNIQYF

cdr3_length: 15
d_call: .
clone_size: .
v_call: TRBV9
j_call: TRBJ2-2
cdr3_nt: TGTGCCAGCAGCCAATCACAGGGAGGGACCGGGGAGCTGTTTTTT
cdr3_aa: CASSQSQGGTGELFF

cdr3_length: 15
d_call: .
clone_size: once
v_call: TRBV2
j_call: TRBJ2-3
cdr3_nt: TGTGCCAGCTCCTTCCCTGGGCCTAGCACAGATACGCAGTATTTT
cdr3_aa: CASSFPGPSTDTQYF

cdr3_length: 16
d_call: TRBD1
clone_size: .
v_call: TRBV4-2
j_call: TRBJ1-1
cdr3_nt: TGTGCCAGCAGCCAAGCCGGACAGGGGGCGAACACTGAAGCTTTCTTT
cdr3_aa: CASSQAGQGANTEAFF

cdr3_length: 16
d_call: TRBD2
clone_size: .
v_call: TRBV11-1
j_call: TRBJ2-1
cdr3_nt: TGTGCCAGCAGCCTAGGTGCCGGGGGGGGTTACAATGAGCAGTTCTTC
cdr3_aa: CASSLGAGGGYNEQFF

cdr3_length: 15
d_call: .
clone_size: once
v_call: TRBV6-6
j_call: TRBJ1-3
cdr3_nt: TGTGCCAGCAGTTACCAGGGTTACTCTGGAAACACCATATATTTT
cdr3_aa: CASSYQGYSGNTIYF

cdr3_length: 15
d_call: .
clone_size: .
v_call: TRBV19
j_call: TRBJ2-7
cdr3_nt: TGTGCCAGTAGTATAGAAGACCGTTACCCCTACGAGCAGTACTTC
cdr3_aa: CASSIEDRYPYEQYF

cdr3_length: 12
d_call: .
clone_size: once
v_call: TRBV30
j_call: TRBJ1-5
cdr3_nt: TGTGCCTGGAGTGACAGTAGTCAGCCCCAGCATTTT
cdr3_aa: CAWSDSSQPQHF

cdr3_length: 14
d_call: .
clone_size: .
v_call: TRBV7-9
j_call: TRBJ1-3
cdr3_nt: TGTGCCAGCAGCGACAGGCTCTCTGGAAACACCATATATTTT
cdr3_aa: CASSDRLSGNTIYF

cdr3_length: 15
d_call: TRBD1
clone_size: .
v_call: TRBV6-4
j_call: TRBJ2-2
cdr3_nt: TGTGCCAGCAGCTCCGGGACAGGGGACACCGGGGAGCTGTTTTTT
cdr3_aa: CASSSGTGDTGELFF

cdr3_length: 13
d_call: .
clone_size: .
v_call: TRBV2
j_call: TRBJ1-6
cdr3_nt: TGTGCCAGCAGGGACAGCGCGAATTCACCCCTCCACTTT
cdr3_aa: CASRDSANSPLHF

cdr3_length: 20
d_call: .
clone_size: .
v_call: TRBV4-1
j_call: TRBJ2-7
cdr3_nt: TGCGCCAGCAGCCACTACTTAACTCTTTTGGGGGCAGGGCTCTCCTACGAGCAGTACTTC
cdr3_aa: CASSHYLTLLGAGLSYEQYF

cdr3_length: 16
d_call: .
clone_size: .
v_call: TRBV5-1
j_call: TRBJ1-6
cdr3_nt: TGCGCCAGCAGACCAGTCGAGGGCCTTGGGGTTTCACCCCTCCACTTT
cdr3_aa: CASRPVEGLGVSPLHF

cdr3_length: 13
d_call: .
clone_size: .
v_call: TRBV2
j_call: TRBJ2-5
cdr3_nt: TGTGCCAGCATCTTTACTACACAAGAGACCCAGTACTTC
cdr3_aa: CASIFTTQETQYF

cdr3_length: 14
d_call: .
clone_size: .
v_call: TRBV27
j_call: TRBJ1-2
cdr3_nt: TGTGCCAGCAGGAAAACGACAGCCTACTATGGCTACACCTTC
cdr3_aa: CASRKTTAYYGYTF

cdr3_length: 15
d_call: .
clone_size: .
v_call: TRBV6-1
j_call: TRBJ2-3
cdr3_nt: TGTGCCAGCAGGTCTCGGGGGTCCCCCACAGATACGCAGTATTTT
cdr3_aa: CASRSRGSPTDTQYF

cdr3_length: 16
d_call: .
clone_size: .
v_call: TRBV6-6
j_call: TRBJ2-5
cdr3_nt: TGTGCCAGCAGATCCTTCGAGGACAGTCTCCAGGAGACCCAGTACTTC
cdr3_aa: CASRSFEDSLQETQYF

cdr3_length: 14
d_call: .
clone_size: few
v_call: TRBV6-1
j_call: TRBJ1-6
cdr3_nt: TGTGCCAGCAGTTATTCAGGGCATAATTCACCCCTCCACTTT
cdr3_aa: CASSYSGHNSPLHF

cdr3_length: 15
d_call: TRBD1
clone_size: .
v_call: TRBV28
j_call: TRBJ2-7
cdr3_nt: TGTGCCAGCAGTTTATCGGGACAGGGTCCCTCCGAGCAGTACTTC
cdr3_aa: CASSLSGQGPSEQYF

cdr3_length: 14
d_call: .
clone_size: .
v_call: TRBV29-1
j_call: TRBJ2-7
cdr3_nt: TGCAGCGTTGTCGGGGCAGGGCGCTCCTACGAGCAGTACTTC
cdr3_aa: CSVVGAGRSYEQYF